Reported below is one T cell receptor (beta chain). Measured with immunoSEQ multiplex PCR; TCRdb has only the in-frame clones, and not every one. The sample yields about 83,000 clones, roughly 94% seen once. These data belong to a study of technical replicates of blood from four donors. Per germline, CDR1 MDHEN and CDR2 SYDVKM. The V and J ends lost 4 bases and 5 bases respectively, with 17 bases between them. The CDR3 has 15 amino acids. This TCR came from a human donor in good health. The sample taken for sequencing was T cells isolated from PBMCs. The chain employs TRBV28 and TRBJ2-5; D is possibly TRBD1 (6 bases). The CDR3 region is CASSSRNRVRETQYF. In DNA, the CDR3 is TGTGCCAGCAGTTCTCGAAACAGGGTACGGGAGACCCAGTACTTC.